These 32 T cell receptor beta chains came from one sample sequenced in a study of blood T cell repertoires in COVID-19. Profiled with immunoSEQ multiplex PCR; TCRdb holds only in-frame clones, not every one. The sample includes about 12,000 clones, approximately 70% of them seen just once. Material for sequencing was peripheral blood. The source of these receptors is a man between 60 and 75 years old with COVID-19, enrolled during active disease.

This clone came up a few times. This chain links TRBV30 with TRBJ1-2; perhaps TRBD1 as D (6 bases). The CDR3 consists of 13 residues. Germline CDR1 and CDR2: GTSNPN and SVGIG (reference sequence). The V end was cut by 5 bases, the J end by 10 bases, with 20 bases between. The CDR3 sequence: CAWAGDRRPPYTF. The CDR3 DNA is TGTGCCTGGGCTGGCGACAGGCGCCCTCCCTACACCTTC.

This sequence joins TRBV28 and TRBJ2-6; TRBD2 is a possible D gene (5 bases). This CDR3 has 17 amino acids. The V gene lost 2 bases and the J gene lost 0 bases, with 11 bases spanning the gap. Germline V gene data show CDR1 as MDHEN and CDR2 as SYDVKM. The CDR3, as DNA: TGTGCCAGCAGTTTACCCGCGGGCATCTCTGGGGCCAACGTCCTGACTTTC. Its translation: CASSLPAGISGANVLTF.

The CDR3 sequence is CASSQDPGGPGGRDTQYF. CDR3 DNA sequence: TGTGCCAGCAGCCAAGATCCGGGGGGACCGGGGGGGAGAGATACGCAGTATTTT. This chain connects TRBV4-2 to TRBJ2-3, with 8 bases matching TRBD2. V shed 0 bases, J shed 5 bases, and the junction held 13 bases outside the gene matches. CDR1 LGHNA and CDR2 YNFKEQ come from the germline V gene. This CDR3 is 18 amino acids long.

The chain joins TRBV6-2 or TRBV6-3 to TRBJ2-5; weak D call: TRBD1 (7 bases). The CDR3 runs to 15 residues. Germline CDR1 reads MNHEY; CDR2 reads SVGEGT. V lost 2 bases and J 4 bases, leaving 14 bases between the germline ends. CDR3 nucleotides: TGTGCCAGCAGTTACCACCGACAGGGAGGAGAGACCCAGTACTTC. The encoded protein is CASSYHRQGGETQYF.

The chain uses TRBV10-3 and TRBJ1-5; D may be TRBD1 (6 bases). Trimming cost V 2 bases and J 6 bases, with 14 bases left between them. This CDR3 region has 15 residues. Per the germline V gene, CDR1 is ENHRY and CDR2 is SYGVKD. CDR3 in amino acids: CAISEGGAGAQPQHF. The CDR3, as DNA: TGTGCCATCAGTGAGGGGGGGGCAGGGGCTCAGCCCCAGCATTTT.

This clone appeared once. The chain recombines TRBV19 with TRBJ1-1; D may be TRBD1 (5 bases). The length of the CDR3 is 15 residues. The germline V and J ends were trimmed by 1 base and 6 bases, with 15 bases remaining between them. The germline V gene encodes CDR1 LNHDA and CDR2 SQIVND (reference sequence). CDR3 sequence: CASSIAARRDSEAFF. Written as DNA, the CDR3 is TGTGCCAGTAGTATAGCGGCCCGCAGGGACTCTGAAGCTTTCTTT.

The V gene is TRBV28, the J gene TRBJ1-1; TRBD1 is a possible D gene (6 bases). Germline V gene sequence: CDR1 MDHEN, CDR2 SYDVKM. The CDR3 contains 14 residues. V was cut by 8 bases and J by 4 bases, with 17 bases left in between. Written as DNA, the CDR3 is TGTGCCAGCGAGGCCGGGGGGCTTGTCACTGAAGCTTTCTTT. Protein: CASEAGGLVTEAFF.

This clone came up once. The V gene is TRBV27, the J gene TRBJ2-5; TRBD2 agrees at 7 bases. J lost 5 bases, V lost 1 base, and 13 bases had no gene match. Germline CDR1 is MNHEY and CDR2 is SMNVEV (reference sequence). The CDR3 loop spans 17 amino acids. The CDR3 bases are TGTGCCAGCAGTTTATACCCCCCGCTAGCGGAGGGGGAGACCCAGTACTTC. Amino acid sequence: CASSLYPPLAEGETQYF.

This chain connects TRBV29-1 to TRBJ2-5, with D maybe TRBD1 (7 bases). Germline V gene data show CDR1 as SQVTM and CDR2 as ANQGSEA. Trimming cost V 7 bases and J 4 bases, with 13 bases left between them. The CDR3 is made up of 12 amino acids. CDR3 loop: CSDRGLGETQYF. The CDR3 DNA follows: TGCAGCGACAGGGGACTGGGAGAGACCCAGTACTTC.

The chain carries TRBV30 and TRBJ2-2; tentative D call: TRBD1 (5 bases). The germline V and J ends were trimmed by 4 bases and 5 bases, with 11 bases remaining between them. CDR3 size: 13 residues. Germline V lookup: CDR1 GTSNPN, CDR2 SVGIG (reference sequence). DNA for the CDR3: TGTGCCTGGACCAGGGATGTTACCGGGGAGCTGTTTTTT. Translated, it gives CAWTRDVTGELFF. The whole variable domain, remainder taken from reference TRBV30 and TRBJ2-2, is SQTIHQWPATLVQPVGSPLSLECTVEGTSNPNLYWYRQAAGRGLQLLFYSVGIGQISSEVPQNLSASRPQDRQFILSSKKLLLSDSGFYLCAWTRDVTGELFFGEGSRLTVL.

This clone was detected a few times. CDR3 nucleotide sequence: TGTGCCAGCAGTTTCCGGACTAGCGGGGGGGCCTACAATGAGCAGTTCTTC. Translated: CASSFRTSGGAYNEQFF. This rearrangement joins TRBV2 to TRBJ2-1; 15 positions match TRBD2. Germline V CDR1 and CDR2: SNHLY, FYNNEI. The CDR3 length is 17 residues. With V trimmed by 5 bases and J by 2 bases, 4 bases remained unmatched. The full variable domain, completed using reference TRBV2 and TRBJ2-1, is EPEVTQTPSHQVTQMGQEVILRCVPISNHLYFYWYRQILGQKVEFLVSFYNNEISEKSEIFDDQFSVERPDGSNFTLKIRSTKLEDSAMYFCASSFRTSGGAYNEQFFGPGTRLTVL.

The chain employs TRBV29-1 and TRBJ2-2, with TRBD1 matching 10 bases. Germline CDR1 reads SQVTM; CDR2 reads ANQGSEA. There are 17 residues in the CDR3. J lost 7 bases, V lost 1 base, and 12 bases had no gene match. The CDR3 DNA reads TGCAGCGTTGAAGGACCTCTACGGACAGGGGGGATCGGGGAGCTGTTTTTT. This sequence encodes CSVEGPLRTGGIGELFF.

The gene calls are TRBV19 and TRBJ2-7; 9 nucleotides match TRBD1. Per germline, CDR1 LNHDA and CDR2 SQIVND (reference sequence). This CDR3 has 15 residues. Trimming removed 5 bases from V and 3 bases from J; junction bases left unmatched: 8. CDR3 sequence: CASSPGTGSYYEQYF. Here the CDR3 DNA reads TGTGCCAGTAGTCCGGGGACAGGGAGTTACTACGAGCAGTACTTC. Full variable domain (outside the CDR3, taken from reference TRBV19 and TRBJ2-7): DGGITQSPKYLFRKEGQNVTLSCEQNLNHDAMYWYRQDPGQGLRLIYYSQIVNDFQKGDIAEGYSVSREKKESFPLTVTSAQKNPTAFYLCASSPGTGSYYEQYFGPGTRLTVT.

V and J are TRBV3-1 (or the pseudogene TRBV3-2) and TRBJ2-3, with 9 positions matching TRBD2. V lost 4 bases to trimming and J lost 5 bases; unmatched junction nucleotides: 7. From germline, CDR1 is LGHDT and CDR2 YNNKEL (reference sequence). CDR3 size: 15 residues. The CDR3 reads CASSLRSGGQDTQYF. The CDR3 nucleotides read TGTGCCAGCAGCCTCAGGAGCGGGGGGCAAGATACGCAGTATTTT.

This clone was detected once. The chain is built from TRBV18 and TRBJ1-1; D gene unclear. The germline V gene has CDR1 KGHSH and CDR2 LQKENI. The CDR3 length is 13 residues. Trimming removed 5 bases at V and 4 bases at J, with 11 bases between. CDR3 nucleotides: TGTGCCAGCTCAAGTAGTAGGAGCACTGAAGCTTTCTTT. Encoded protein: CASSSSRSTEAFF.

In DNA, the CDR3 is TGTGCCAGCTCAGCCGACATTCACACTGAAGCTTTCTTT. This codes for CASSADIHTEAFF. This chain links TRBV18 with TRBJ1-1; D ambiguous. CDR1 and CDR2 (germline): KGHSH, LQKENI. The CDR3 spans 13 residues. The V and J ends lost 5 bases and 3 bases respectively, with 10 bases between them.

This chain joins TRBV5-1 and TRBJ2-5; 10 nucleotides line up with TRBD2. This CDR3 is built from 18 residues. V gave up 0 bases and J gave up 4 bases; unmatched junction bases: 12. CDR1 SGHRS and CDR2 YFSETQ come from the germline V gene. The CDR3 bases are TGCGCCAGCAGCTTGGGGGGCCGGACTAGCGGAGGGGCAGAGACCCAGTACTTC. It encodes CASSLGGRTSGGAETQYF.

The J gene is TRBJ1-1, the V gene TRBV13, with a possible D match to TRBD1 (6 bases). V lost 5 bases, J lost 5 bases, and 21 bases lay in between. Germline V gene sequence: CDR1 PRHDT, CDR2 FYEKMQ (reference sequence). This CDR3 has 16 amino acids. CDR3 residues: CASSQDNNRVWTEAFF. CDR3 in DNA: TGTGCCAGCAGCCAAGATAATAACAGGGTTTGGACTGAAGCTTTCTTT.

This chain joins TRBV19 and TRBJ1-3, with 7 positions matching TRBD1. The CDR3 spans 15 residues. Germline loops: CDR1 LNHDA, CDR2 SQIVND (reference sequence). The J segment lost 0 bases and the V segment lost 7 bases, leaving 6 bases of the junction unmatched. This chain's CDR3 is CASNHDRDSGNTIYF. CDR3 in DNA: TGTGCCAGTAACCACGACAGGGACTCTGGAAACACCATATATTTT.

This clone was seen only a few times. The chain links TRBV11-3 to TRBJ2-5; TRBD2 matches at 13 bases. The germline CDR1 and CDR2 sequences are SGHNT and YENEEA. The CDR3 is made up of 16 amino acids. Trimming cost V 4 bases and J 3 bases; bases outside gene matches: 5. CDR3 DNA: TGTGCCAGCAGCTCTACTAGCGGGGGGGCCAAAGAGACCCAGTACTTC. This encodes CASSSTSGGAKETQYF.

This chain uses TRBV14 with TRBJ2-6; the D gene is possibly TRBD2 (6 bases). Trimming took 0 bases from V and 2 from J, leaving 14 bases between them. Germline loops: CDR1 SGHDN, CDR2 FVKESK. This CDR3 has 18 residues. DNA of the CDR3: TGTGCCAGCAGCCAAGATGAGGAGGGAAGCGCTGGGGCCAACGTCCTGACTTTC. Residues: CASSQDEEGSAGANVLTF.

The genes are TRBV9 and TRBJ2-1, with 8 bases identical to TRBD2. Per germline, CDR1 SGDLS and CDR2 YYNGEE. V trimming: 3 bases; J trimming: 0 bases; junction bases outside the gene matches: 8. The CDR3 extends over 17 amino acids. The CDR3 loop is CASSASAGGNSYNEQFF. DNA of the CDR3: TGTGCCAGCAGCGCCTCCGCGGGGGGAAACTCCTACAATGAGCAGTTCTTC.

The chain employs TRBV5-1 and TRBJ1-4; TRBD1 agrees at 10 bases. The V and J ends lost 4 bases and 5 bases, in that order; junction bases with no gene match: 14. Germline V gene data show CDR1 as SGHRS and CDR2 as YFSETQ. The CDR3 loop spans 18 amino acids. The CDR3 sequence: CASSRTGQGNWENEKLFF. The CDR3 region has the DNA TGCGCCAGCAGCAGAACGGGACAGGGGAACTGGGAAAATGAAAAACTGTTTTTT.

By frequency in the sample, this clone is medium-sized. The chain is built from TRBV27 and TRBJ2-5; 9 nucleotides match TRBD2. Germline CDR1 and CDR2: MNHEY and SMNVEV (reference sequence). J gave up 5 bases and V 6 bases, and 7 bases lay outside the gene matches. The CDR3 is made up of 14 amino acids. This CDR3 is CASRRREGRETQYF. The DNA for the CDR3 is TGTGCCAGCAGGAGGCGGGAGGGGAGGGAGACCCAGTACTTC.

The rearrangement links TRBV30 to TRBJ2-3; 8 nucleotides line up with TRBD2. Germline loops: CDR1 GTSNPN, CDR2 SVGIG (reference sequence). CDR3 size: 16 residues. Trimming removed 3 bases from V and 0 bases from J; junction bases left unmatched: 8. Here the CDR3 reads CAWSGLLAASTDTQYF. CDR3 DNA sequence: TGTGCCTGGAGCGGATTACTAGCGGCAAGCACAGATACGCAGTATTTT. The full variable domain, its missing parts supplied by reference TRBV30 and TRBJ2-3, is SQTIHQWPATLVQPVGSPLSLECTVEGTSNPNLYWYRQAAGRGLQLLFYSVGIGQISSEVPQNLSASRPQDRQFILSSKKLLLSDSGFYLCAWSGLLAASTDTQYFGPGTRLTVL.

The chain employs TRBV27 and TRBJ1-1, with a weak D call TRBD1 (6 bases). Trimming took 6 bases from V and 0 from J, leaving 8 bases between them. Germline CDR1 reads MNHEY; CDR2 reads SMNVEV (reference sequence). The CDR3 runs to 13 residues. The CDR3 region is CASRGGVNTEAFF. DNA of the CDR3: TGTGCCAGCAGAGGGGGGGTGAACACTGAAGCTTTCTTT.

V and J are TRBV14 and TRBJ2-2; D gene unclear. The CDR3 runs 13 residues. Trimming stripped 1 base from V and 6 bases from J, with 6 bases between. Looked up from germline, CDR1 is SGHDN and CDR2 is FVKESK. The CDR3 bases are TGTGCCAGCAGCCAAGTTATCGCCGGGGAGCTGTTTTTT. It yields the protein CASSQVIAGELFF.

The chain employs TRBV5-4 and TRBJ2-7; 7 bases are shared with TRBD2. V lost 4 bases and J lost 2; bases outside the gene matches: 3. The CDR3 covers 13 residues. Germline CDR1 is SGHNT and CDR2 is YYREEE (reference sequence). The CDR3 DNA reads TGTGCCAGCAGCGTCCGGGGGGCCTACGAGCAGTACGTC. As protein: CASSVRGAYEQYV.

The V and J genes are TRBV6-5 and TRBJ1-5; 7 nucleotides agree with TRBD1. The V and J ends lost 6 bases and 6 bases, in that order; junction bases with no gene match: 8. This CDR3 has 14 amino acids. CDR1 is MNHEY and CDR2 is SVGAGI in the germline V gene. CDR3 in amino acids: CASRRDSLAQPQHF. As DNA, the CDR3 is TGTGCCAGCAGGCGGGACAGTCTGGCTCAGCCCCAGCATTTT.

This chain uses TRBV6-5 with TRBJ1-5; 8 positions agree with TRBD1. With V trimmed by 6 bases and J by 4 bases, 5 bases remained unmatched. The germline gives CDR1 MNHEY, CDR2 SVGAGI. The CDR3 is 14 amino acids. In DNA form, the CDR3 reads TGTGCCAGCAGGGGGACAGGATCTAATCAGCCCCAGCATTTT. Encoded protein: CASRGTGSNQPQHF.

This clone has a single count. The gene calls are TRBV27 and TRBJ2-1, with TRBD2 matching 9 bases. V shed 3 bases, J shed 6 bases, and the junction held 6 bases outside the gene matches. Germline-derived CDR1 and CDR2 are MNHEY and SMNVEV (reference sequence). The CDR3 has 15 amino acids. Here the CDR3 reads CASSFPGLAINEQFF. CDR3 nucleotide sequence: TGTGCCAGCAGTTTCCCGGGACTAGCCATCAATGAGCAGTTCTTC.

The V call is TRBV6-2 or TRBV6-3, the J call TRBJ2-2; perhaps TRBD1 as D (5 bases). V was clipped by 2 bases and J by 6 bases, with 13 bases between them. This CDR3 comprises 15 residues. Germline CDR1 MNHEY, CDR2 SVGEGT. CDR3 residues: CASSYLLPTAGELFF. DNA for the CDR3: TGTGCCAGCAGTTACCTACTCCCGACAGCCGGGGAGCTGTTTTTT.